A single T cell receptor beta chain is shown here with its context. The sample is drawn from a study of blood T cell repertoires in COVID-19. Study information: COVID-19 samples collected from the United States, Italy and Spain covered acute and convalescent phases. T cells, B-cell-depleted T cells, or PBMCs provided the cDNA or gDNA that served as material.

TCRdb's copy holds only in-frame clones and misses some; the assay was immunoSEQ multiplex PCR. The repertoire holds 100,000 to 120,000 clones, roughly 87% seen once, with 4% to 5% in the top ten. This clonotype originated in a human donor in a cohort sampled during active COVID-19. Sample: peripheral blood.

DNA for the CDR3: TGTGCCAGCAGCCTCAGGAGGACTAGCGGGAGGGCCAGGTACAATGAGCAGTTCTTC. Translated: CASSLRRTSGRARYNEQFF. The genes are TRBV3-1 (or the pseudogene TRBV3-2) and TRBJ2-1; 15 positions match TRBD2. This CDR3 contains 19 residues. V was clipped by 4 bases and J by 4 bases; unmatched bases: 11. Germline V gene sequence: CDR1 LGHDT, CDR2 YNNKEL (reference sequence).